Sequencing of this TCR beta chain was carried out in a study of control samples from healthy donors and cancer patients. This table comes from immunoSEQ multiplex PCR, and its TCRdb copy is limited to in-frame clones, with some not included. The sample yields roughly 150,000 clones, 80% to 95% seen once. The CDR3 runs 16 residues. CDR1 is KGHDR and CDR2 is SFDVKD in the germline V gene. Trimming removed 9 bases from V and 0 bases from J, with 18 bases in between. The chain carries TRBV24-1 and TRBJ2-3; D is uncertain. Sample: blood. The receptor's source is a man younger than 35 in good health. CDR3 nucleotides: TGTGCCACCGCGGTTTCGAGGATTACTAGCACAGATACGCAGTATTTT. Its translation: CATAVSRITSTDTQYF.